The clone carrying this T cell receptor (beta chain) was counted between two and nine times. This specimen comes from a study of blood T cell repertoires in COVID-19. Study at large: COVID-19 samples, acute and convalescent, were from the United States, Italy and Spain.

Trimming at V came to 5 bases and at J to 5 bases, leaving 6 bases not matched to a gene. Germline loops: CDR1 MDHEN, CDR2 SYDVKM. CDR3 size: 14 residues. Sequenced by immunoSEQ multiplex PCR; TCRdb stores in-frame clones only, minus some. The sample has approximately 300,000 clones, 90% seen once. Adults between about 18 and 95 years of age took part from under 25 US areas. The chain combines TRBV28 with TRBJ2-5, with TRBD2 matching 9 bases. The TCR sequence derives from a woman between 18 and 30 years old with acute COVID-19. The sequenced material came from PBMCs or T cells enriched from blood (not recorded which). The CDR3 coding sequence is TGTGCCAGCAGTCCCCGAGGACTAGCGGAGACCCAGTACTTC. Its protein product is CASSPRGLAETQYF.